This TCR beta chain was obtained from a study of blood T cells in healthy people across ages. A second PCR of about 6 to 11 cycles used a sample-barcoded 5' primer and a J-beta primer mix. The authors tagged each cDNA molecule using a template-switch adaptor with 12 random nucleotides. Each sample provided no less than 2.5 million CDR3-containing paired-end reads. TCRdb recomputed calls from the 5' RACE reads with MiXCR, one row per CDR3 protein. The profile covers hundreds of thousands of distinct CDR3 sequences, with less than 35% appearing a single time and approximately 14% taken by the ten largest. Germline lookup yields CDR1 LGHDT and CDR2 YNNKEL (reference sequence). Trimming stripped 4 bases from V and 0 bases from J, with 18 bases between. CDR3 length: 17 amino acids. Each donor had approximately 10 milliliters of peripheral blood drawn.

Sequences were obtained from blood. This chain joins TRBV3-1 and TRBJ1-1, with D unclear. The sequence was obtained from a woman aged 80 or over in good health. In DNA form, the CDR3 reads TGTGCCAGCAGCCTGGTAAGAAAGGGCAGCGTGAACACTGAAGCTTTCTTT. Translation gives CASSLVRKGSVNTEAFF.